The 28 T cell receptor beta chains below all came from one sample that was sequenced in a study of blood T cell repertoires in COVID-19. TCRdb's table, derived via immunoSEQ multiplex PCR, lists solely in-frame clones and lacks some. The table has some 74,000 clones, 80% to 90% seen once. The sequencing sample was made of peripheral blood. Receptors were obtained from a man in his fifties or sixties with active COVID-19.

This clone has just one count. The chain is built from TRBV28 and TRBJ2-3; D remains unclear. The germline gives CDR1 MDHEN, CDR2 SYDVKM. V lost 6 bases and J 8 bases, leaving 9 bases between the germline ends. This CDR3 has 11 amino acids. CDR3 DNA sequence: TGTGCCAGCAGCCACCCCGGTACGCAGTATTTT. This encodes CASSHPGTQYF.

This CDR3 reads CASSLTQGVEQFF. The CDR3 DNA reads as TGCGCCAGCAGCCTAACGCAGGGGGTTGAGCAGTTCTTC. The chain combines TRBV4-3 with TRBJ2-1; 7 bases are a match to TRBD1. The CDR3 has 13 residues. Trimming at V came to 4 bases and at J to 9 bases, leaving 6 bases not matched to a gene. CDR1 LGHNA and CDR2 YSLEER come from the germline V gene.

The chain is built from TRBV6-6 and TRBJ1-2, with D perhaps matching TRBD1 (5 bases). CDR1 and CDR2 (germline): MNHNY, SVGAGI (reference sequence). V was shortened by 6 bases and J by 8 bases, with 19 bases between the two germline ends. The CDR3 is 14 amino acids. CDR3 region: CASSRLHQGSGYTF. The CDR3 DNA sequence: TGTGCCAGCAGCCGCTTACATCAGGGATCGGGCTACACCTTC.

The chain has TRBV7-9 and TRBJ1-3, with D unclear. CDR3 length: 13 residues. V shed 6 bases and J shed 3 bases, with 9 bases lying between them. CDR1 is SEHNR and CDR2 is FQNEAQ in the germline V gene (reference sequence). CDR3 coding DNA: TGTGCCAGCAGTCTTACTAGTGGAAACACCATATATTTT. As protein: CASSLTSGNTIYF.

This chain links TRBV19 with TRBJ1-1; D is uncertain. Deletions cut 9 bases from V and 1 base from J, with 18 bases between. Germline V gene lookup returns CDR1 LNHDA and CDR2 SQIVND (reference sequence). The CDR3 runs to 15 residues. CDR3 sequence (DNA): TGTGCCAGCAATACACTAAACATTCCGAACACTGAAGCTTTCTTT. Its protein is CASNTLNIPNTEAFF.

The V call is TRBV7-9, the J call TRBJ1-1; 10 bases agree with TRBD1. The V segment lost 5 bases and the J segment 6 bases; nucleotides outside the gene matches: 9. There are 15 residues in the CDR3. CDR1 and CDR2 (germline): SEHNR, FQNEAQ (reference sequence). DNA of the CDR3: TGTGCCAGCAGCGCCCCGGGACAGGGGCGCTCTGAAGCTTTCTTT. Translation gives CASSAPGQGRSEAFF.

V and J are TRBV14 and TRBJ2-2; D is ambiguous. Germline CDR1 is SGHDN and CDR2 is FVKESK. This CDR3 has 11 amino acids. V lost 7 bases and J 6 bases, leaving 6 bases between the germline ends. The CDR3 nucleotides read TGTGCCAGCAAACTGGCCGGGGAGCTGTTTTTT. This gives the protein CASKLAGELFF.

This rearrangement joins TRBV19 to TRBJ1-5, with TRBD1 identical over 11 bases. V dropped 5 bases and J dropped 4; count of bases not matched to a gene: 7. This CDR3 comprises 16 residues. Germline V gene sequence: CDR1 LNHDA, CDR2 SQIVND (reference sequence). CDR3 in amino acids: CASSSPRDRGNQPQHF. The CDR3 coding sequence is TGTGCCAGTAGTTCTCCCCGGGACAGGGGGAATCAGCCCCAGCATTTT.

The chain combines TRBV27 with TRBJ1-2, with 8 bases fitting TRBD1. V lost 5 bases, J lost 7 bases, and 6 bases stayed unmatched. Germline V gene data show CDR1 as MNHEY and CDR2 as SMNVEV (reference sequence). CDR3 length: 13 amino acids. Here the CDR3 reads CASSAQGDSGYTF. Written as DNA, the CDR3 is TGTGCCAGCAGTGCACAGGGGGATTCTGGCTACACCTTC.

The chain joins TRBV3-1 (or the pseudogene TRBV3-2) to TRBJ2-6; no clear D gene. Germline V gene lookup returns CDR1 LGHDT and CDR2 YNNKEL (reference sequence). The CDR3 loop spans 14 amino acids. The V end was cut by 8 bases, the J end by 1 base, with 9 bases between. The CDR3 DNA reads TGTGCCAGCTTGGCATCTTCTGGGGCCAACGTCCTGACTTTC. Its protein product is CASLASSGANVLTF.

This chain uses TRBV7-2 with TRBJ2-6; weak D call: TRBD1 (5 bases). The CDR3 loop spans 15 amino acids. Deletions cut 4 bases from V and 2 bases from J, with 9 bases between. Germline CDR1 SGHTA, CDR2 FQGNSA. CDR3 protein: CASSSTRAGANVLTF. The CDR3 bases are TGTGCCAGCAGCTCAACCAGGGCTGGGGCCAACGTCCTGACTTTC.

The rearrangement uses TRBV5-4 and TRBJ2-6; TRBD2 matches at 7 bases. The CDR3 has 19 residues. V lost 0 bases to trimming and J lost 4 bases; unmatched junction nucleotides: 13. CDR1 and CDR2 (germline): SGHNT, YYREEE (reference sequence). This CDR3 is CASSLGDYKVLSGANVLTF. In DNA, the CDR3 is TGTGCCAGCAGCTTGGGGGACTATAAGGTCCTCTCCGGGGCCAACGTCCTGACTTTC.

The chain links TRBV7-2 to TRBJ2-2; maybe TRBD1 (6 bases). Germline V gene lookup returns CDR1 SGHTA and CDR2 FQGNSA. This CDR3 is 14 amino acids long. Trimming took off 6 bases at V and 4 bases at J, with 12 bases between the two ends. The CDR3 protein is CASSLTGSTGELFF. The CDR3 DNA follows: TGTGCCAGCAGTCTTACAGGGTCCACCGGGGAGCTGTTTTTT.

The rearrangement uses TRBV11-2 and TRBJ1-4; 11 nucleotides align to TRBD1. CDR3 length equals 14 residues. Germline V CDR1 and CDR2: SGHAT, FQNNGV. Trimming cost V 5 bases and J 7 bases; bases outside gene matches: 3. The CDR3 nucleotides are TGTGCCAGCAGCACAGGACAGGGGGCTGAAAAACTGTTTTTT. This codes for CASSTGQGAEKLFF.

This clone appeared a single time. The chain couples TRBV4-3 to TRBJ1-2, with D perhaps TRBD1 (6 bases). Per germline, CDR1 LGHNA and CDR2 YSLEER. The CDR3 has 13 residues. The V end lost 8 bases, the J end lost 4 bases, and 14 bases lay between the germline ends. The CDR3 sequence: CASGNRVGYGYTF. In nucleotides, the CDR3 is TGCGCCAGCGGGAACAGGGTAGGCTATGGCTACACCTTC.

The rearrangement joins TRBV4-1 to TRBJ2-2; D unresolved. This CDR3 region has 13 residues. Between the trimmed V and J ends, which lost 3 bases and 2 bases, there was a span of 4 bases. The germline CDR1 and CDR2 sequences are MGHRA and YSYEKL. In DNA form, the CDR3 reads TGCGCCAGCAGCCACCCTAACACCGGGGAGCTGTTTTTT. Protein sequence: CASSHPNTGELFF.

The chain recombines TRBV7-2 with TRBJ2-1, with 8 bases matching TRBD2. J gave up 7 bases and V 5 bases, and 10 bases lay outside the gene matches. The CDR3 runs 15 residues. CDR1 SGHTA and CDR2 FQGNSA come from the germline V gene. The CDR3 reads CASSPPGTSGNEQFF. CDR3 DNA sequence: TGTGCCAGCAGCCCCCCCGGGACTAGTGGGAATGAGCAGTTCTTC.

The V gene is TRBV19, the J gene TRBJ2-4, with TRBD1 identical over 7 bases. CDR3 length: 13 residues. Germline V gene data show CDR1 as LNHDA and CDR2 as SQIVND (reference sequence). With 3 bases clipped from V and 15 bases from J, the junction kept 11 bases outside the gene matches. DNA for the CDR3: TGTGCCAGTAGTATTTTGGGGACAGTTATTATGTACTTC. Translation: CASSILGTVIMYF.

The gene calls are TRBV7-2 and TRBJ2-5, with TRBD1 matching over 12 bases. Germline V gene sequence: CDR1 SGHTA, CDR2 FQGNSA. V lost 1 base to trimming and J lost 5 bases; unmatched junction nucleotides: 5. The CDR3 contains 16 residues. The CDR3, as DNA: TGTGCCAGCAGCTTAGGGGGACAGGGGGCGTGGGAGACCCAGTACTTC. Encoded protein: CASSLGGQGAWETQYF.

This clone appeared once. The chain has TRBV24-1 and TRBJ2-2; D gene unclear. This CDR3 is built from 15 residues. Trimming took off 2 bases at V and 4 bases at J, with 10 bases between the two ends. Germline values: CDR1 KGHDR, CDR2 SFDVKD. The CDR3 sequence is CATSDSRQFTGELFF. The CDR3 DNA is TGTGCCACCAGTGATTCCAGGCAGTTCACCGGGGAGCTGTTTTTT.

This clone was seen more than once but under ten times. CDR3 region: CASSPTEVPPLHF. Here the CDR3 DNA reads TGCGCCAGCAGCCCAACCGAGGTTCCACCCCTCCACTTT. This chain uses TRBV4-1 with TRBJ1-6; D is unclear. The germline gives CDR1 MGHRA, CDR2 YSYEKL. This CDR3 spans 13 amino acids. The V gene lost 4 bases and the J gene lost 11 bases, with 12 bases spanning the gap.

The V and J genes are TRBV4-1 and TRBJ1-2, with D unclear. Germline assignment: CDR1 MGHRA and CDR2 YSYEKL. The CDR3 runs to 14 residues. V was clipped by 1 base and J by 7 bases, with 13 bases between them. CDR3 nucleotide sequence: TGCGCCAGCAGCCAAGTCAGTCCGGGATTTGGCTACACCTTC. Translation: CASSQVSPGFGYTF.

V is TRBV7-2 and J is TRBJ1-5; TRBD1 agrees at 7 bases. This CDR3 has 15 residues. CDR1 is SGHTA and CDR2 is FQGNSA in the germline V gene. J was trimmed by 0 bases and V by 4 bases; bases with no gene match: 3. The CDR3 reads CASSSGQHSNQPQHF. CDR3 nucleotide sequence: TGTGCCAGCAGCTCGGGACAGCATAGCAATCAGCCCCAGCATTTT.

The CDR3 bases are TGCGCCAGCAGCTTGGTTAGCGGGAGTTCCTACAATGAGCAGTTCTTC. As protein: CASSLVSGSSYNEQFF. The V and J genes are TRBV5-1 and TRBJ2-1; TRBD2 agrees at 9 bases. The CDR3 is 16 residues long. Germline assignment: CDR1 SGHRS and CDR2 YFSETQ. The junction had 2 bases not matched to a gene; V was cut back by 0 bases and J by 1 base.

This clone has a handful of counts. The genes are TRBV4-1 and TRBJ2-2; D remains ambiguous. Trimming removed 1 base from V and 3 bases from J, with 9 bases in between. The CDR3 runs 15 residues. From germline, CDR1 is MGHRA and CDR2 YSYEKL. The CDR3 is CASSQVSSYTGELFF. In DNA form, the CDR3 reads TGCGCCAGCAGCCAAGTTAGCTCCTACACCGGGGAGCTGTTTTTT.

V is TRBV9 and J is TRBJ2-3; the match to TRBD2 covers 7 bases. V lost 3 bases, J lost 3 bases, and 7 bases stayed unmatched. The CDR3 has 15 residues. Germline loops: CDR1 SGDLS, CDR2 YYNGEE. CDR3 residues: CASSAAGDGTDTQYF. The CDR3 DNA reads as TGTGCCAGCAGCGCGGCGGGGGATGGTACAGATACGCAGTATTTT.

The chain employs TRBV28 and TRBJ2-4; weak D call: TRBD2 (6 bases). V lost 4 bases and J 7 bases, leaving 14 bases between the germline ends. The germline V gene encodes CDR1 MDHEN and CDR2 SYDVKM. This CDR3 spans 14 amino acids. The CDR3 DNA reads as TGTGCCAGCAGTTCTACAGCGGGTGCGAACATTCAGTACTTC. Translated, it gives CASSSTAGANIQYF. The variable domain in full, with the rest retrieved from reference TRBV28 and TRBJ2-4, is DVKVTQSSRYLVKRTGEKVFLECVQDMDHENMFWYRQDPGLGLRLIYFSYDVKMKEKGDIPEGYSVSREKKERFSLILESASTNQTSMYLCASSSTAGANIQYFGAGTRLSVL.

The chain has TRBV19 and TRBJ1-5; TRBD1 might be the D (6 bases). V lost 8 bases to trimming and J lost 6 bases, with 17 bases between them. The CDR3 covers 14 residues. Germline CDR1 LNHDA, CDR2 SQIVND (reference sequence). The CDR3 region is CASLNRESSQPQHF. Here the CDR3 DNA reads TGTGCCAGTCTCAACAGGGAGAGCTCTCAGCCCCAGCATTTT.